The 18 T cell receptor beta chains given below trace back to one sample, sequenced in a study of CD8 T cells in Susac syndrome. When the RNA was reverse transcribed, random hexamers were used with an input of roughly 0.45 to 1 ug. TCRdb itself ran the immunoSEQ multiplex PCR reads through MiXCR, one entry per CDR3 protein. The sample contains 150,000 to 180,000 distinct CDR3 sequences, approximately 96% of which appear only once. Sequencing was carried out using CD8+ T cells from PBMCs. The receptors come from a human donor with multiple sclerosis.

The J gene is TRBJ1-1, the V gene TRBV20-1; 8 bases are shared with TRBD1. The V gene end was trimmed by 6 bases and the J gene end by 3 bases; junction bases not matched to a gene: 3. This CDR3 has 12 amino acids. Looked up from germline, CDR1 is DFQATT and CDR2 is SNEGSKA (reference sequence). As DNA, the CDR3 is TGCAGTGCCAGACAGGGGCACACTGAAGCTTTCTTT. It encodes CSARQGHTEAFF.

The CDR3 protein is CSASGMSYEQYF. CDR3 nucleotides: TGCAGTGCAAGCGGGATGTCCTACGAGCAGTACTTC. The J gene is TRBJ2-7, the V gene TRBV20-1, with TRBD2 identical over 7 bases. CDR3 size: 12 residues. The germline V gene encodes CDR1 DFQATT and CDR2 SNEGSKA (reference sequence). V dropped 6 bases and J dropped 1; count of bases not matched to a gene: 3.

The genes are TRBV6-2 or TRBV6-3 and TRBJ1-2; D call uncertain. From germline, CDR1 is MNHEY and CDR2 SVGEGT. The CDR3 length is 16 residues. V was shortened by 0 bases and J by 6 bases, with 17 bases between the two germline ends. The CDR3 loop is CASSYSLSTLRNGYTF. In DNA, the CDR3 is TGTGCCAGCAGTTACTCCCTTTCGACGCTAAGAAATGGCTACACCTTC.

This sequence joins TRBV2 and TRBJ2-1; 7 bases line up with TRBD1. V trimming: 8 bases; J trimming: 5 bases; junction bases outside the gene matches: 9. CDR3 length: 14 residues. From germline, CDR1 is SNHLY and CDR2 FYNNEI. CDR3 nucleotide sequence: TGTGCCAGCCCTACAGGGGCAGGGGACAATGAGCAGTTCTTC. It codes for CASPTGAGDNEQFF.

The chain links TRBV28 to TRBJ1-2; 10 positions agree with TRBD1. Germline assignment: CDR1 MDHEN and CDR2 SYDVKM. With V trimmed by 3 bases and J by 1 base, 8 bases remained unmatched. The length of the CDR3 is 17 residues. The CDR3 region is CASSFGSRTGGNYGYTF. The DNA for the CDR3 is TGTGCCAGCAGTTTTGGTTCGCGGACAGGGGGTAACTATGGCTACACCTTC.

The J gene is TRBJ2-7, the V gene TRBV12-3 or TRBV12-4, with D possibly TRBD2 on 6 matching bases. V lost 2 bases and J lost 5, with 19 bases in between. The CDR3 sequence is 16 residues long. CDR3 region: CASSLSPDPGEDEQYF. CDR3 DNA sequence: TGTGCCAGCAGTTTATCACCAGATCCGGGGGAAGACGAGCAGTACTTC.

CDR3 protein: CASSLFPDGSNQPQHF. The CDR3 nucleotides read TGTGCCAGCAGTTTATTCCCCGACGGTAGCAATCAGCCCCAGCATTTT. The chain couples TRBV27 to TRBJ1-5; no reliable D call. This CDR3 region has 16 residues. Trimming pared 1 base from V and 0 bases from J, leaving 10 bases between. Germline V gene sequence: CDR1 MNHEY, CDR2 SMNVEV (reference sequence).

This clonotype was recorded only once. This chain connects TRBV3-1 to TRBJ2-4; 7 positions agree with TRBD2. V lost 4 bases to trimming and J lost 0 bases; unmatched junction nucleotides: 9. This CDR3 comprises 17 residues. Germline assignment: CDR1 LGHDT and CDR2 YNNKEL (reference sequence). The CDR3 here is CASSPVGGGLAKNIQYF. CDR3 bases: TGTGCCAGCAGCCCCGTGGGCGGGGGACTAGCCAAAAACATTCAGTACTTC.

The CDR3 spells CASSFGERTDTQYF. DNA for the CDR3: TGTGCCAGCAGCTTCGGGGAGCGCACAGATACGCAGTATTTT. The chain uses TRBV5-6 and TRBJ2-3; maybe TRBD2 (5 bases). Germline CDR1 reads SGHDT; CDR2 reads YYEEEE. The CDR3 runs 14 residues. The V gene lost 2 bases and the J gene lost 1 base, with 8 bases spanning the gap.

The chain uses TRBV2 and TRBJ1-1, with D possibly being TRBD1 (6 bases). The germline V and J ends were trimmed by 6 bases and 5 bases, with 22 bases remaining between them. CDR3 length equals 16 residues. The germline CDR1 and CDR2 sequences are SNHLY and FYNNEI. The CDR3 DNA follows: TGTGCCAGCAGAAAAAGGGGCGGGGGCACGGGGACTGAAGCTTTCTTT. This encodes CASRKRGGGTGTEAFF.

This chain links TRBV20-1 with TRBJ1-2; 8 bases map to TRBD1. The CDR3 length is 15 residues. The V gene end was trimmed by 0 bases and the J gene end by 4 bases; junction bases not matched to a gene: 7. Germline-derived CDR1 and CDR2 are DFQATT and SNEGSKA (reference sequence). CDR3: CSARDLLQGVYGYTF. DNA for the CDR3: TGCAGTGCTAGAGATCTATTACAGGGGGTCTATGGCTACACCTTC.

CDR3 amino acids: CASSFEGVGSGYGYTF. In nucleotides, the CDR3 is TGTGCCAGCAGTTTTGAGGGAGTTGGGTCGGGGTATGGCTACACCTTC. The V and J genes are TRBV12-3 or TRBV12-4 and TRBJ1-2; no clear D. V was shortened by 3 bases and J by 5 bases, with 19 bases between the two germline ends. The CDR3 is 16 residues long.

The chain links TRBV9 to TRBJ2-1; D possibly matches TRBD1 or TRBD2 (5 bases each). V lost 0 bases and J lost 8, with 9 bases in between. CDR3 length: 13 residues. The germline V gene encodes CDR1 SGDLS and CDR2 YYNGEE. CDR3 in amino acids: CASSVVGVDEQFF. DNA for the CDR3: TGTGCCAGCAGCGTAGTGGGGGTAGATGAGCAGTTCTTC.

This sequence joins TRBV2 and TRBJ2-1, with TRBD2 matching over 9 bases. Trimming at V came to 4 bases and at J to 5 bases, leaving 6 bases not matched to a gene. Germline CDR1 SNHLY, CDR2 FYNNEI. CDR3 length: 15 amino acids. CDR3 loop: CASSAWRGGDNEQFF. The CDR3 bases are TGTGCCAGCAGTGCCTGGCGGGGGGGGGACAATGAGCAGTTCTTC.

The V call is TRBV6-1, the J call TRBJ1-2; 8 bases are a match to TRBD1. V lost 6 bases and J lost 7; bases outside the gene matches: 28. The CDR3 length is 20 residues. The germline V gene has CDR1 MNHNS and CDR2 SASEGT. The CDR3 DNA follows: TGTGCCAGCAGGGCCAGGACAGGGCGGCCTCGCGATGAGGGGAGTTCTGGCTACACCTTC. Translating it yields CASRARTGRPRDEGSSGYTF.

This chain joins TRBV21-1 and TRBJ2-7; TRBD1 is the table's D call and was not checked against the DNA. TRBV21-1 is annotated as a pseudogene. CDR3 size: 14 residues. CDR3 loop: CASSPWDREREQYF. DNA for the CDR3: TGTGCCAGCAGCCCCTGGGACAGGGAGAGGGAGCAGTACTTC.

The chain couples TRBV5-6 to TRBJ2-2; 11 nucleotides match TRBD2. The CDR3 is made up of 16 amino acids. V shed 4 bases, J shed 4 bases, and the junction held 6 bases outside the gene matches. Looked up from germline, CDR1 is SGHDT and CDR2 is YYEEEE. CDR3 region: CASSRRLAGFTGELFF. In nucleotides, the CDR3 is TGTGCCAGCAGCCGCCGACTAGCGGGGTTCACCGGGGAGCTGTTTTTT.

This clonotype was recorded a few times. The chain employs TRBV5-6 and TRBJ2-5; no clear D. CDR1 is SGHDT and CDR2 is YYEEEE in the germline V gene. This CDR3 has 14 residues. V was cut by 0 bases and J by 5 bases, with 11 bases left in between. The CDR3 DNA follows: TGTGCCAGCAGCTTGGGTGGGGTGCAGGAGACCCAGTACTTC. The encoded protein is CASSLGGVQETQYF.